This entry lists 10 T cell receptor beta chains sequenced from one sample in a study of T cells in Graves' hyperthyroidism and ophthalmopathy. Amplified regions were TCR beta CDR3 sequences from RNA transcripts. With the HTBI primer set, the TCR CDR3 went through a first round of RT-PCR. TCRdb itself ran the multiplex PCR reads through MiXCR, one entry per CDR3 protein. The repertoire includes about 620,000 distinct CDR3 sequences, about 17% of them detected once, and less than 4.5% sits in the top ten. Sequencing was performed on blood. These receptors originate from a woman in her thirties with Graves' hyperthyroidism.

The chain has TRBV9 and TRBJ2-2; 14 nucleotides match TRBD2. Trimming cost V 4 bases and J 6 bases; bases outside gene matches: 5. Germline CDR1 reads SGDLS; CDR2 reads YYNGEE. This CDR3 has 16 amino acids. DNA for the CDR3: TGTGCCAGCAGCCCTGGGACTAGCGGGAGTGCCGGGGAGCTGTTTTTT. Protein product: CASSPGTSGSAGELFF. The complete variable domain, with remaining parts taken from reference TRBV9 and TRBJ2-2, reads DSGVTQTPKHLITATGQRVTLRCSPRSGDLSVYWYQQSLDQGLQFLIQYYNGEERAKGNILERFSAQQFPDLHSELNLSSLELGDSALYFCASSPGTSGSAGELFFGEGSRLTVL.

This clonotype has a count of ten or more. The CDR3 DNA is TGTGCCAGCAGTTTCGGACAGGCGAACTATGGCTACACCTTC. Amino acid sequence: CASSFGQANYGYTF. V and J are TRBV28 and TRBJ1-2; 7 nucleotides align to TRBD1. The CDR3 runs to 14 residues. J was trimmed by 2 bases and V by 3 bases; bases with no gene match: 3. Germline V CDR1 and CDR2: MDHEN, SYDVKM.

This clonotype was counted ten times or more. V usage is TRBV18 and J usage is TRBJ1-1; 8 bases match TRBD1. The germline gives CDR1 KGHSH, CDR2 LQKENI. CDR3 length: 15 residues. The J segment lost 4 bases and the V segment lost 4 bases, leaving 8 bases of the junction unmatched. CDR3 nucleotide sequence: TGTGCCAGCTCACTGTCCAGGGGGCGGGTCACTGAAGCTTTCTTT. Protein sequence: CASSLSRGRVTEAFF.

This clonotype showed up many times. The chain is built from TRBV11-2 and TRBJ2-7; D may be TRBD1 (5 bases). Looked up from germline, CDR1 is SGHAT and CDR2 is FQNNGV. Trimming took 3 bases from V and 0 from J, leaving 12 bases between them. CDR3 length equals 15 residues. CDR3 DNA: TGTGCCAGCAGCTTTGAAGGCAGGGCCTCCTACGAGCAGTACTTC. Translated, it gives CASSFEGRASYEQYF.

This clonotype came up many times. The CDR3 here is CASSFQTGVSPLHF. CDR3 DNA: TGTGCCAGCAGCTTCCAGACAGGGGTTTCACCCCTCCACTTT. The chain joins TRBV11-1 to TRBJ1-6, with 8 bases matching TRBD1. Germline CDR1 reads SGHAT; CDR2 reads FQDESV (reference sequence). V trimming: 3 bases; J trimming: 9 bases; junction bases outside the gene matches: 4. This CDR3 has 14 amino acids.

This clonotype was found many times. This rearrangement joins TRBV20-1 to TRBJ2-7; D is possibly TRBD1 or TRBD2 (5 bases each). Per the germline V gene, CDR1 is DFQATT and CDR2 is SNEGSKA (reference sequence). There are 13 residues in the CDR3. The germline V and J ends were trimmed by 5 bases and 4 bases, with 15 bases remaining between them. CDR3 residues: CSASPGRSYEQYF. The DNA of the CDR3 is TGCAGTGCTTCCCCGGGACGTTCATACGAGCAGTACTTC.

This clonotype appeared a single time. The chain carries TRBV11-2 and TRBJ2-1, with D uncertain. V shed 1 base and J shed 6 bases, with 10 bases lying between them. The CDR3 covers 14 residues. Germline V gene sequence: CDR1 SGHAT, CDR2 FQNNGV. CDR3 loop: CASSLGVGTNEQFF. The CDR3 DNA reads as TGTGCCAGCAGCTTAGGAGTCGGTACCAATGAGCAGTTCTTC.

The gene calls are TRBV19 and TRBJ2-2, with D unclear. The CDR3 contains 11 residues. CDR1 LNHDA and CDR2 SQIVND come from the germline V gene (reference sequence). Trimming pared 2 bases from V and 7 bases from J, leaving 2 bases between. In DNA, the CDR3 is TGTGCCAGTAGTATACGCGGGGAGCTGTTTTTT. It yields the protein CASSIRGELFF.

By share of the sample, this clonotype is medium-sized. This sequence joins TRBV6-1 and TRBJ1-1; 7 nucleotides align to TRBD1. J was trimmed by 7 bases and V by 2 bases; bases with no gene match: 4. The CDR3 length is 13 residues. Germline V CDR1 and CDR2: MNHNS, SASEGT. CDR3 amino acids: CASSETDRNEAFF. The CDR3 bases are TGTGCCAGCAGTGAAACGGACAGGAATGAAGCTTTCTTT.

The chain recombines TRBV5-1 with TRBJ2-5, with 8 bases that match TRBD1. Losses at the gene ends were 5 bases for V and 4 bases for J; bases not matched to a gene: 4. In germline, CDR1 is SGHRS, CDR2 YFSETQ. The CDR3 is 13 amino acids. In nucleotides, the CDR3 is TGCGCCAGCAGACCAGACAGGGGAGAGACCCAGTACTTC. It translates to CASRPDRGETQYF.